This T cell receptor beta chain originates from a study of blood T cell repertoires in COVID-19. Clones were read by immunoSEQ multiplex PCR, and TCRdb kept only the in-frame ones, dropping some. The table includes over 110,000 clones, over 70% detected once. Germline CDR1 is SGHTA and CDR2 is FQGTGA. The length of the CDR3 is 17 residues. With 0 bases clipped from V and 1 base from J, the junction kept 4 bases outside the gene matches. V and J are TRBV7-3 and TRBJ2-2, with 8 bases that match TRBD2. Sequencing input: PBMCs or T cells enriched from blood (not recorded which). The source of this sequence is a man between 60 and 70 years old who had recovered from COVID-19. In DNA form, the CDR3 reads TGTGCCAGCAGCTTAACCTTAGCGGGAATGAACACCGGGGAGCTGTTTTTT. It yields the protein CASSLTLAGMNTGELFF.